These 6 T cell receptor beta chains were sequenced from one sample in a study of blood T cell repertoires in COVID-19. TCRdb's copy holds only in-frame clones and misses some; the assay was immunoSEQ multiplex PCR. The top ten hold over 9.5% of the sample, which has about 140,000 clones, approximately 91% seen once. The sequenced sample consisted of peripheral blood. These receptors all stem from a man aged 45-65 years with active or convalescent COVID-19.

The chain recombines TRBV9 with TRBJ1-5; no clear D gene. CDR1 and CDR2 (germline): SGDLS, YYNGEE. V lost 0 bases, J lost 1 base, and 5 bases lay in between. This CDR3 has 14 residues. CDR3 protein: CASSVGVSNQPQHF. For the CDR3, the DNA is TGTGCCAGCAGCGTAGGCGTCAGCAATCAGCCCCAGCATTTT. Looking up the rest from reference TRBV9 and TRBJ1-5 gives the full variable domain: DSGVTQTPKHLITATGQRVTLRCSPRSGDLSVYWYQQSLDQGLQFLIQYYNGEERAKGNILERFSAQQFPDLHSELNLSSLELGDSALYFCASSVGVSNQPQHFGDGTRLSIL.

This clone was detected a few times. The chain has TRBV2 and TRBJ2-1; D not certain. Trimming took off 4 bases at V and 6 bases at J, with 7 bases between the two ends. The CDR3 totals 12 residues. Germline CDR1 reads SNHLY; CDR2 reads FYNNEI. CDR3 sequence: CASSGLSNEQFF. The DNA for the CDR3 is TGTGCCAGCAGTGGACTTTCCAATGAGCAGTTCTTC.

This clone was seen a few times. This sequence joins TRBV5-1 and TRBJ2-7, with TRBD2 as a possible D gene (6 bases). The CDR3 consists of 15 residues. Germline assignment: CDR1 SGHRS and CDR2 YFSETQ. Deletions cut 4 bases from V and 2 bases from J, with 16 bases between. CDR3 amino acids: CASSPQGGIPYEQYF. The CDR3 DNA follows: TGCGCCAGCAGCCCCCAAGGAGGGATCCCCTACGAGCAGTACTTC.

The chain is built from TRBV6-4 and TRBJ2-7, with 10 bases aligning to TRBD2. J was trimmed by 0 bases and V by 2 bases; bases with no gene match: 7. This CDR3 region has 17 residues. CDR1 and CDR2 from the germline V gene are MRHNA and SNTAGT. The CDR3 DNA reads TGTGCCAGCAGTGACCCTGGACTAGCGGCTTACTCCTACGAGCAGTACTTC. Translated: CASSDPGLAAYSYEQYF.

CDR3 sequence reads: CASSAAVKNTEAFF. The CDR3, as DNA: TGTGCCAGCTCAGCTGCGGTTAAGAACACTGAAGCTTTCTTT. The rearrangement joins TRBV18 to TRBJ1-1, with unresolved D. Looked up from germline, CDR1 is KGHSH and CDR2 is LQKENI. The CDR3 is 14 amino acids. Trimming stripped 5 bases from V and 1 base from J, with 11 bases between.

This clone appeared once. The genes are TRBV24-1 and TRBJ2-2; a weak D match, TRBD1 (6 bases). Looked up from germline, CDR1 is KGHDR and CDR2 is SFDVKD. Trimming left V 5 bases short and J 1 base short, with 13 bases between. CDR3 length equals 16 residues. The CDR3 DNA is TGTGCCACCAGTGGTTACAGGACAGTGAACACCGGGGAGCTGTTTTTT. Translated, it gives CATSGYRTVNTGELFF.